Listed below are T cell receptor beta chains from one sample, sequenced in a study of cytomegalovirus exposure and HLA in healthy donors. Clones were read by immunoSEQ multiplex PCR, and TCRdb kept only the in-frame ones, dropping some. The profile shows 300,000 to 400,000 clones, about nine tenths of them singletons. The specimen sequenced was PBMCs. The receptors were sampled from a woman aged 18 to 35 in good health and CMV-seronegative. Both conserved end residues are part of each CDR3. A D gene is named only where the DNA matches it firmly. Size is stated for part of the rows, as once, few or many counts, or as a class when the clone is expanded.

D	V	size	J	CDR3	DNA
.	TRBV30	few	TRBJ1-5	CAFRRGGNQPQHF	TGTGCCTTTAGGAGGGGCGGCAATCAGCCCCAGCATTTT
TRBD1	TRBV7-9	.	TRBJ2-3	CASSPDRGGTDTQYF	TGTGCCAGCAGCCCGGACAGGGGTGGCACAGATACGCAGTATTTT
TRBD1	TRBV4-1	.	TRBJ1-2	CASSHRQGVGYGYTF	TGCGCCAGCAGCCACCGACAGGGGGTTGGCTATGGCTACACCTTC
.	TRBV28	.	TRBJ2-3	CASSFPGSHIDTQYF	TGTGCCAGCAGCTTTCCGGGATCCCATATAGATACGCAGTATTTT
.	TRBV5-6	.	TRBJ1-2	CASSLPGMDYGYTF	TGTGCCAGCAGCTTGCCCGGGATGGACTATGGCTACACCTTC
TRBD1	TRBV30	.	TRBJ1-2	CAWSPPSNRGLKDYGYTF	TGTGCCTGGAGTCCCCCGTCAAACAGGGGCCTGAAAGATTATGGCTACACCTTC
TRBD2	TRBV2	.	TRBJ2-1	CASSDLAGDPNEQFF	TGTGCCAGCAGTGACCTAGCGGGAGATCCCAATGAGCAGTTCTTC
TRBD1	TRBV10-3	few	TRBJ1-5	CALSPGQGQPQHF	TGTGCCCTCTCCCCGGGACAGGGACAGCCCCAGCATTTT
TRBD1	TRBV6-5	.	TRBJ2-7	CASSYSNRGTAEQYF	TGTGCCAGCAGTTACTCGAACAGGGGGACGGCTGAGCAGTACTTC
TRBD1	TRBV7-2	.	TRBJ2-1	CASSLAGQEQEQFF	TGTGCCAGCAGCTTAGCGGGACAGGAACAAGAGCAGTTCTTC
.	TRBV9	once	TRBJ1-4	CASSVGGPTGSEKLFF	TGTGCCAGCAGCGTAGGAGGGCCCACAGGGAGTGAAAAACTGTTTTTT
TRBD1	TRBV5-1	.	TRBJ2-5	CASSLGDRGTQYF	TGCGCCAGCAGCTTGGGGGACAGGGGGACCCAGTACTTC
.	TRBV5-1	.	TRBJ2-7	CASSPYPGSSYEQYF	TGCGCCAGCAGCCCGTACCCCGGGAGTTCCTACGAGCAGTACTTC
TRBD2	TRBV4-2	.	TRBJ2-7	CASSQESGGASYEQYF	TGTGCCAGCAGCCAAGAAAGCGGGGGGGCCTCCTACGAGCAGTACTTC
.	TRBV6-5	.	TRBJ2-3	CASSLAGLTDTQYF	TGTGCCAGCAGTTTGGCGGGATTGACAGATACGCAGTATTTT
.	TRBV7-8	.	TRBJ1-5	CASSLHPNSNQPQHF	TGTGCCAGCAGCTTGCACCCTAATAGCAATCAGCCCCAGCATTTT
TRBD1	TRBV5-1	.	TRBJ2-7	CASNQGDSYEQYF	TGCGCCAGCAATCAGGGGGACTCCTACGAGCAGTACTTC
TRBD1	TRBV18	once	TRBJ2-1	CASSPRDSLYNEQFF	TGTGCCAGCTCACCACGGGACAGTCTCTACAATGAGCAGTTCTTC
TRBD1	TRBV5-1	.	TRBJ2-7	CASSLAGTGEIWAYEQYF	TGCGCCAGCAGCTTAGCCGGGACAGGGGAAATATGGGCCTACGAGCAGTACTTC
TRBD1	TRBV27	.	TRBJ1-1	CASSPWGQGDPRTEAFF	TGTGCCAGCAGTCCCTGGGGACAGGGGGACCCTCGAACTGAAGCTTTCTTT
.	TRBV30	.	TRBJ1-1	CAWSVSGVDTEAFF	TGTGCCTGGAGTGTTTCAGGGGTTGACACTGAAGCTTTCTTT
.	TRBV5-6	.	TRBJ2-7	CASSPGHAYEQYF	TGTGCCAGCAGCCCGGGACACGCTTACGAGCAGTACTTC
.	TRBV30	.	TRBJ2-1	CAWSFFEEGALFF	TGTGCCTGGAGTTTTTTCGAGGAAGGGGCCCTGTTCTTC
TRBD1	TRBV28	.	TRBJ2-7	CASSRQGVSYEQYF	TGTGCCAGCAGCAGACAGGGGGTTTCCTACGAGCAGTACTTC
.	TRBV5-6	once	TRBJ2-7	CASSPGGTKKYEQYF	TGTGCCAGCTCCCCCGGGGGGACAAAGAAGTACGAGCAGTACTTC
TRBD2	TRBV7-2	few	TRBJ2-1	CASSQGLAGEGAEQFF	TGTGCCAGCAGCCAGGGACTAGCGGGAGAGGGGGCTGAGCAGTTCTTC
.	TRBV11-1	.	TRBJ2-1	CASGLEGGFYNEQFF	TGTGCCAGCGGGCTCGAGGGCGGCTTCTACAATGAGCAGTTCTTC
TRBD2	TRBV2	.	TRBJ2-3	CASSPWGGIDTQYF	TGTGCCAGCAGCCCATGGGGGGGGATAGATACGCAGTATTTT
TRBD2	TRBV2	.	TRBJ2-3	CASSEEWGLAGEGAADTQYF	TGTGCCAGCAGTGAAGAATGGGGACTAGCGGGAGAGGGAGCCGCAGATACGCAGTATTTT
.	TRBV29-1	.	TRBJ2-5	CSVLSLQETQYF	TGCAGCGTCCTATCCCTGCAAGAGACCCAGTACTTC
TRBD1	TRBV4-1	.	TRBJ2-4	CASSQDPRGQGAKNIQYF	TGCGCCAGCAGCCAAGATCCCCGAGGACAGGGAGCCAAAAACATTCAGTACTTC